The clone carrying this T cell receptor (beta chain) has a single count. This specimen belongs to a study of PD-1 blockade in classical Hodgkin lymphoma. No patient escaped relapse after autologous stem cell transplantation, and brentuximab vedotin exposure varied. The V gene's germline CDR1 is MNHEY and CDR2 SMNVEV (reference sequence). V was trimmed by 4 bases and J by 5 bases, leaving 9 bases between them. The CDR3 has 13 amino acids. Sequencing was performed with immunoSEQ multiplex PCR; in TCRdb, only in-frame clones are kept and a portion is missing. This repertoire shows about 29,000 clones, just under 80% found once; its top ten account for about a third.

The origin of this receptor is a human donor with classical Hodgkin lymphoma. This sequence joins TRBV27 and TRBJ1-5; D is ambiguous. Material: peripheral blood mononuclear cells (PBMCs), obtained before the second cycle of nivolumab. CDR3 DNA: TGTGCCAGCAGTTGGGGTTTCGATCAGCCCCAGCATTTT. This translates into CASSWGFDQPQHF.